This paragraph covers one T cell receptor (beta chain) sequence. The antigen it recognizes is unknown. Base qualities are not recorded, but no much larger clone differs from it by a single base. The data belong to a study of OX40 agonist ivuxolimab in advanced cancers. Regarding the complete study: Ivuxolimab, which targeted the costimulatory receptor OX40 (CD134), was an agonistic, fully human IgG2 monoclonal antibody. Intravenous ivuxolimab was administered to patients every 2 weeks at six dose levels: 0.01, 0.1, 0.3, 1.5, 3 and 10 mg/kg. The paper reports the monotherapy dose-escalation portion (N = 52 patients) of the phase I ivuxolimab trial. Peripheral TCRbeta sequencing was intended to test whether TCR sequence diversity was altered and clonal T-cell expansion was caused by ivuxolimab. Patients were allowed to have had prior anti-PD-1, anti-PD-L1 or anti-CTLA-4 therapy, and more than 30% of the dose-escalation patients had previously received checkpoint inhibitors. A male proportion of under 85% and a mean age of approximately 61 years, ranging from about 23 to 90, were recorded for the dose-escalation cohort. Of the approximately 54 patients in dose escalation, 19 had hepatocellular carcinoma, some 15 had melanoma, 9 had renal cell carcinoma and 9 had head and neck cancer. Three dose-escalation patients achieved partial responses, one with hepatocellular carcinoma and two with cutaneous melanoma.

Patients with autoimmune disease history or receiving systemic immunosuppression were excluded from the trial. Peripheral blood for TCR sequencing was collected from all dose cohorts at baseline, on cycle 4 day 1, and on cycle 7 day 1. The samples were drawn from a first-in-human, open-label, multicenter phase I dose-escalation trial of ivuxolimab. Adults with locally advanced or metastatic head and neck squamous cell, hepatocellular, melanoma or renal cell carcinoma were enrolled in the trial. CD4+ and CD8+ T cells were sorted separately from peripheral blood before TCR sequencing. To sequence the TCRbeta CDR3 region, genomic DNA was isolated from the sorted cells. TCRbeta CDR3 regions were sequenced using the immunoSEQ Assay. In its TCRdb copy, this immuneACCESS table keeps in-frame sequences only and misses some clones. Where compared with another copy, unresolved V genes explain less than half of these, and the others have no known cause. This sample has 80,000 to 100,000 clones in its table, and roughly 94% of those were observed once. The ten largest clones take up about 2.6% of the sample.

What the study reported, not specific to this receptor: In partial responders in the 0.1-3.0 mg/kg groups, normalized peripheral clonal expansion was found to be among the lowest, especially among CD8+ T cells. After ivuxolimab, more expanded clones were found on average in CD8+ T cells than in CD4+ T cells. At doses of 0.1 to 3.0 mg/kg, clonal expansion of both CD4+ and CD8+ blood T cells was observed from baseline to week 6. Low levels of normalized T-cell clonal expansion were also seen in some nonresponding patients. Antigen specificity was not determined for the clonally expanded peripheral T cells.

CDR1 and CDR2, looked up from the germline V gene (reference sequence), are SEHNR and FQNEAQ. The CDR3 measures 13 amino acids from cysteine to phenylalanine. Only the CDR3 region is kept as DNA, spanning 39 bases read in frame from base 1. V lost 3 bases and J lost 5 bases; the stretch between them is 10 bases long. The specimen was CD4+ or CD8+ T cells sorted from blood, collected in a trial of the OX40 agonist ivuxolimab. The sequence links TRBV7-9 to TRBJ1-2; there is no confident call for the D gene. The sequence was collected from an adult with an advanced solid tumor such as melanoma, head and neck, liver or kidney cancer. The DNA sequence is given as TGTGCCAGCAGCTTTAACCGAGGTTATGGCTACACCTTC. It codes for CASSFNRGYGYTF.